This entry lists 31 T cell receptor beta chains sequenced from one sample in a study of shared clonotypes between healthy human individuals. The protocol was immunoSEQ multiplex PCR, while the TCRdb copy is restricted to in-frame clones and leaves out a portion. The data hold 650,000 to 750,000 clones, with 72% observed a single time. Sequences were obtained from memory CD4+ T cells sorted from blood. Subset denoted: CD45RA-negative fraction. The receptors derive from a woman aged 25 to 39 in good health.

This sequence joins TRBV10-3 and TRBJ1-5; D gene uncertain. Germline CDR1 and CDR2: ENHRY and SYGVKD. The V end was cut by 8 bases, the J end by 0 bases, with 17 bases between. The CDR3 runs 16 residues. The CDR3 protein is CAIGEEDGYSNQPQHF. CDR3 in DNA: TGTGCCATCGGGGAGGAGGACGGGTATAGCAATCAGCCCCAGCATTTT.

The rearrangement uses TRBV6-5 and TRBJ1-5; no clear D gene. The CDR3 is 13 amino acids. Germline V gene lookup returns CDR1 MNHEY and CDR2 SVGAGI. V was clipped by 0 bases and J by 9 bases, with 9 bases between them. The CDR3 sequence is CASSYSGSSPQHF. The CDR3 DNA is TGTGCCAGCAGTTACTCCGGTTCGTCGCCCCAGCATTTT.

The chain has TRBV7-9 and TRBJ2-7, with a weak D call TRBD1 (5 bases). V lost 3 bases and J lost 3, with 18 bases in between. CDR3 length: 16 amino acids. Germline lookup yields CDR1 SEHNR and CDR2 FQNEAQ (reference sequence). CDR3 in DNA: TGTGCCAGCAGCTTGGCGCCAGGGCTGGCGAACTACGAGCAGTACTTC. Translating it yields CASSLAPGLANYEQYF. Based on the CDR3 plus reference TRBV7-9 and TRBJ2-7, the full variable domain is DTGVSQNPRHKITKRGQNVTFRCDPISEHNRLYWYRQTLGQGPEFLTYFQNEAQLEKSRLLSDRFSAERPKGSFSTLEIQRTEQGDSAMYLCASSLAPGLANYEQYFGPGTRLTVT.

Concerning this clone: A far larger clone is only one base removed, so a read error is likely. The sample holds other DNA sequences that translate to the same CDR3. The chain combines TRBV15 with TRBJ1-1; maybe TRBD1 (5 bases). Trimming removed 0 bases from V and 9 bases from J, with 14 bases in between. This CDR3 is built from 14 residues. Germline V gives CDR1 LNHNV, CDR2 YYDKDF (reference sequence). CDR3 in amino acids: CATSRERTEGKAFF. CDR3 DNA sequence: TGTGCCACCAGCAGAGAACGGACGGAGGGGAAAGCTTTCTTT.

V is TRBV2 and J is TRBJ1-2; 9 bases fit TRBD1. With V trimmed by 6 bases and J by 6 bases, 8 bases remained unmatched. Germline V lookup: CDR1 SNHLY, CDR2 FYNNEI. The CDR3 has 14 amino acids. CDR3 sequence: CASRGQGPWNGYTF. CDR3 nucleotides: TGTGCCAGCAGAGGACAGGGGCCCTGGAATGGCTACACCTTC.

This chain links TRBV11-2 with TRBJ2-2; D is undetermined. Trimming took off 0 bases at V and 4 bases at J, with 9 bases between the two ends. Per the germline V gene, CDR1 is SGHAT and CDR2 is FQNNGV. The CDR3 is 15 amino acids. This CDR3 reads CASSLENLSTGELFF. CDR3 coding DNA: TGTGCCAGCAGCTTAGAGAACCTAAGCACCGGGGAGCTGTTTTTT.

CDR3 sequence (DNA): TGTGCCAGCAGCGGAAACGGTAGACCGAACACTGAAGCTTTCTTT. Residues: CASSGNGRPNTEAFF. V is TRBV21-1 and J is TRBJ1-1. TRBV21-1 is annotated as a pseudogene. The CDR3 consists of 15 residues.

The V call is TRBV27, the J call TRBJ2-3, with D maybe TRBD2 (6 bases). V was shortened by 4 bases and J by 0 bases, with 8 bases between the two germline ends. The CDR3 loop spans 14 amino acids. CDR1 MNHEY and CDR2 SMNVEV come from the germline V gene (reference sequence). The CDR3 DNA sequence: TGTGCCAGCAGTTCGCTAGCGAGCACAGATACGCAGTATTTT. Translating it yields CASSSLASTDTQYF.

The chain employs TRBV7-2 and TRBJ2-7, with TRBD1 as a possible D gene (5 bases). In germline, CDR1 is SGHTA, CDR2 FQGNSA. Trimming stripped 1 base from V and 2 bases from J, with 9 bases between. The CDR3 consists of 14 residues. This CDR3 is CASSLEQVAYEQYF. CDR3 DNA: TGTGCCAGCAGCTTAGAACAGGTCGCCTACGAGCAGTACTTC.

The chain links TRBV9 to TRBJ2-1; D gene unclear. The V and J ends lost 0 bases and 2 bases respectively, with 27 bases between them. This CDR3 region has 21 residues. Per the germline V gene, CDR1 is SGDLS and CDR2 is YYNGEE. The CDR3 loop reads CASSVGPFRPSSPSPYNEQFF. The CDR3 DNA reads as TGTGCCAGCAGCGTAGGTCCCTTTCGGCCTAGTTCGCCATCTCCCTACAATGAGCAGTTCTTC. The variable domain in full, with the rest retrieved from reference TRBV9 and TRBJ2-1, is DSGVTQTPKHLITATGQRVTLRCSPRSGDLSVYWYQQSLDQGLQFLIQYYNGEERAKGNILERFSAQQFPDLHSELNLSSLELGDSALYFCASSVGPFRPSSPSPYNEQFFGPGTRLTVL.

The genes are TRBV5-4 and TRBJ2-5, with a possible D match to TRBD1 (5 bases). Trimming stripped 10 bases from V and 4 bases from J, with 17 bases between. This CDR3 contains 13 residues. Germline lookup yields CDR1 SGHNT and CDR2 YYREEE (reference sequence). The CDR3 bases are TGTGCCGGTAGGACAAGTACGTCAGAGACCCAGTACTTC. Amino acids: CAGRTSTSETQYF.

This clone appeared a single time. Here the CDR3 DNA reads TGTGCTAGTGGCGCAGGGGGAACTATATCTGGGGCCAACGTCCTGACTTTC. This translates into CASGAGGTISGANVLTF. This chain connects TRBV12-5 to TRBJ2-6, with 7 bases matching TRBD1. The CDR3 is 17 residues long. After removal of 6 bases from V and 1 base from J, the junction contained 9 bases not matched to a gene. Germline V gene sequence: CDR1 LGHNT, CDR2 FRNRAP.

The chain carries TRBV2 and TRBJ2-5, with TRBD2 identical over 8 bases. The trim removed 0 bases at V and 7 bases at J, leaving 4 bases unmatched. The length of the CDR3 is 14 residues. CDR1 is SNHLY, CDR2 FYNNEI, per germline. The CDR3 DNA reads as TGTGCCAGCAGTGAAGCGCTTGCGGGAGGGACCCAGTACTTC. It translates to CASSEALAGGTQYF. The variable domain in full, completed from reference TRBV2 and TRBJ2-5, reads EPEVTQTPSHQVTQMGQEVILRCVPISNHLYFYWYRQILGQKVEFLVSFYNNEISEKSEIFDDQFSVERPDGSNFTLKIRSTKLEDSAMYFCASSEALAGGTQYFGPGTRLLVL.

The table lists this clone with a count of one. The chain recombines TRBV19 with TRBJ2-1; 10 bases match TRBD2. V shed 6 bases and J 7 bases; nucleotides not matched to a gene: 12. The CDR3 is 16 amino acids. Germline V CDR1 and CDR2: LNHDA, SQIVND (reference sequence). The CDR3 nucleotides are TGTGCCAGTAGACCCGCGAAACTAGCGGGACAAAATGAGCAGTTCTTC. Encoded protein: CASRPAKLAGQNEQFF.

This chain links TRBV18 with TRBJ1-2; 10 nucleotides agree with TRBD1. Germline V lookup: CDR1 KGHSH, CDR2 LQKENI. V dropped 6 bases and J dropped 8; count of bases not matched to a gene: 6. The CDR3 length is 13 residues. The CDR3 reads CASSMTGGEGYTF. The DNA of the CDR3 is TGTGCCAGCTCCATGACAGGGGGCGAAGGCTACACCTTC.

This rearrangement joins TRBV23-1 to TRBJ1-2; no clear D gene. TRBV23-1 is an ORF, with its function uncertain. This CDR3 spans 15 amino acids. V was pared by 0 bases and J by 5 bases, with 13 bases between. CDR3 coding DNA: TGCGCCAGCAGTCAATCGCCCCTGAAAGCTTATGGCTACACCTTC. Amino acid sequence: CASSQSPLKAYGYTF.

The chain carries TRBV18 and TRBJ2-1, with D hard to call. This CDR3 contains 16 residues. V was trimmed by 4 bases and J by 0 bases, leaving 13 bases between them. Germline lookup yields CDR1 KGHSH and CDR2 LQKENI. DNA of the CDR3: TGTGCCAGCTCACGGGTCAGCTCCCTCTCCTACAATGAGCAGTTCTTC. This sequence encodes CASSRVSSLSYNEQFF.

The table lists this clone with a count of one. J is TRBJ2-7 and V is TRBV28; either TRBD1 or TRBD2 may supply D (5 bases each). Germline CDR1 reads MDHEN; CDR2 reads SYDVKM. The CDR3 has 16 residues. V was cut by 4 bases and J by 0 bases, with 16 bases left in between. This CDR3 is CASSSGTATFSYEQYF. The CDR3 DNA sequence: TGTGCCAGCAGTTCCGGGACGGCAACTTTCTCCTACGAGCAGTACTTC.

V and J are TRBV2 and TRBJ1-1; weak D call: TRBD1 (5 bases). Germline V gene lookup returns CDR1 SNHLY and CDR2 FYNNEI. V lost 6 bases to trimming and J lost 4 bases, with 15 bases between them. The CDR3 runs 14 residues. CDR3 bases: TGTGCCAGCAGCCGGAGCCTCGGGGGCACTGAAGCTTTCTTT. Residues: CASSRSLGGTEAFF.

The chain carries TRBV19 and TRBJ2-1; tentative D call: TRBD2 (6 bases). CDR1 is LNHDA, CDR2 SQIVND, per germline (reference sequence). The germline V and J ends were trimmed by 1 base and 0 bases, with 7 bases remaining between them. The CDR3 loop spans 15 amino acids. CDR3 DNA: TGTGCCAGTAGTATAGCGGGAGACTCCTACAATGAGCAGTTCTTC. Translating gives CASSIAGDSYNEQFF.

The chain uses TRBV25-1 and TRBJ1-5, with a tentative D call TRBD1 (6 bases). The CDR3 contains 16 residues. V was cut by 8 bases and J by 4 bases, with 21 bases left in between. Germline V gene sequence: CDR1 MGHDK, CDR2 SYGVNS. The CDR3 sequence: CASSTRDTESNQPQHF. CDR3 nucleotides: TGTGCCAGCTCTACTCGGGACACCGAGTCGAATCAGCCCCAGCATTTT.

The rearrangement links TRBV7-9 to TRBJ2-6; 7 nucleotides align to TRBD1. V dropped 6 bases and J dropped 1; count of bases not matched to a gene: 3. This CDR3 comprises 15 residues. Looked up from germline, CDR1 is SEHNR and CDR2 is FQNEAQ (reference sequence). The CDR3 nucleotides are TGTGCCAGCAGGTTGACAGGGTCTGGGGCCAACGTCCTGACTTTC. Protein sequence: CASRLTGSGANVLTF.

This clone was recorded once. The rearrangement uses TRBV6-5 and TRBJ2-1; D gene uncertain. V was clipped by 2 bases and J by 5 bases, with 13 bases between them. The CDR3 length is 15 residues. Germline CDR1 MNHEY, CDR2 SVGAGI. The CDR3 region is CASSYTLNINNEQFF. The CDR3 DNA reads TGTGCCAGCAGTTACACACTTAACATTAACAATGAGCAGTTCTTC.

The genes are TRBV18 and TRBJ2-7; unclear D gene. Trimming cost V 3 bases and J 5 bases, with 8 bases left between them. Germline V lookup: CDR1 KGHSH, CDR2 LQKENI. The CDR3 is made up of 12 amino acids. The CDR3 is CASSPGLHEQYF. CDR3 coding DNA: TGTGCCAGCTCACCTGGCCTACACGAGCAGTACTTC.

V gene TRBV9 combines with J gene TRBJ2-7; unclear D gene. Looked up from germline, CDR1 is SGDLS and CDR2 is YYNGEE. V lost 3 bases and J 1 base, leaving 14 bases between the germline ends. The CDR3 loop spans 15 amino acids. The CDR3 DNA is TGTGCCAGCAGCGCCACCCCCACCGCGTCCTACGAGCAGTACTTC. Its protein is CASSATPTASYEQYF.

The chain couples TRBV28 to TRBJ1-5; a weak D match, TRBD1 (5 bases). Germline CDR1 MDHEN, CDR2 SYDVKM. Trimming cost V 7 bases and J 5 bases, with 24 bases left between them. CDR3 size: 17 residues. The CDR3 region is CASTPLLSVKGDQPQHF. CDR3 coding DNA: TGTGCCAGCACCCCTTTATTGTCGGTGAAAGGGGATCAGCCCCAGCATTTT.

In DNA, the CDR3 is TGTGCCAGCAGCTGGACAGGGGGCTCGGATGAAAAACTGTTTTTT. Its protein is CASSWTGGSDEKLFF. The chain employs TRBV7-9 and TRBJ1-4, with TRBD1 matching 11 bases. The length of the CDR3 is 15 residues. Trimming took 4 bases from V and 6 from J; bases not matched to a gene: 4. Germline CDR1 and CDR2: SEHNR and FQNEAQ (reference sequence).

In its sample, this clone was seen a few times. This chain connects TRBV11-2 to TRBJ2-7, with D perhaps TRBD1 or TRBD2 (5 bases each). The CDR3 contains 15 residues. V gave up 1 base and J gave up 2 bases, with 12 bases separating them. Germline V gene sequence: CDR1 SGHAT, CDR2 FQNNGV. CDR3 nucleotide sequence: TGTGCCAGCAGCTTAGGAGGGACCAGCCCCTACGAGCAGTACTTC. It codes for CASSLGGTSPYEQYF.

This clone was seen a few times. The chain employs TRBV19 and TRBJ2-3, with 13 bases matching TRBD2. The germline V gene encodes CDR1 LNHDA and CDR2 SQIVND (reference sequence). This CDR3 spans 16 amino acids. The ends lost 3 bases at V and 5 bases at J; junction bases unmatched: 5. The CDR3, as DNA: TGTGCCAGTAGTATGGGGACTAGCGGGATAGGAGATACGCAGTATTTT. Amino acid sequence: CASSMGTSGIGDTQYF.

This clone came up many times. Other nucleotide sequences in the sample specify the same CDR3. CDR3 residues: CASSLQGGTGELFF. In DNA, the CDR3 is TGTGCCAGCAGCCTCCAGGGAGGAACCGGGGAGCTGTTTTTT. The J gene is TRBJ2-2, the V gene TRBV11-2; a weak D match, TRBD2 (6 bases). V was clipped by 5 bases and J by 5 bases, with 12 bases between them. Germline V lookup: CDR1 SGHAT, CDR2 FQNNGV. The CDR3 has 14 amino acids.

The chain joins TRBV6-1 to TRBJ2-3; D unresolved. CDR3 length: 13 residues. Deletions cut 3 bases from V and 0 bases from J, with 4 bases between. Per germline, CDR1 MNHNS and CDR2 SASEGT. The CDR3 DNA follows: TGTGCCAGCAGTGACTGGAGCACAGATACGCAGTATTTT. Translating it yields CASSDWSTDTQYF.